This T cell receptor (beta chain) stems from a study of T-cell reconstitution after alpha-beta-depleted transplantation in children. Whole-study results and caveats: T-cell counts and diversity at one year following transplant were attributed mainly to newly produced T cells.

Researchers prepared the TCRbeta library using unique molecular identifiers, the study reports. MiXCR was run by TCRdb on the PCR reads, yielding one entry per CDR3 protein. The sample lists 700,000 to 950,000 distinct CDR3 sequences, roughly 15% seen once, with under 6% in the top ten. Of note for this clonotype: The antigen is unknown.

Germline V gene lookup returns CDR1 SEHNR and CDR2 FQNEAQ (reference sequence). Trimming removed 4 bases from V and 3 bases from J; junction bases left unmatched: 6. CDR3 length: 14 residues. Specimen: PBMCs, mostly from graft donor cells, collected 360 days after TCRalphabeta/CD19-depleted stem cell transplant. The chain has TRBV7-9 and TRBJ2-7; 7 positions match TRBD2. This TCR was recovered from a male patient younger than 18 who had a stem cell transplant for acute lymphoblastic leukemia, so the T cells may come from the graft donor. As DNA, the CDR3 is TGTGCCAGCAGCTGGGGGGGGACGGTCTACGAGCAGTACTTC. Protein sequence: CASSWGGTVYEQYF. The full variable domain, rest sourced from reference TRBV7-9 and TRBJ2-7, is DTGVSQNPRHKITKRGQNVTFRCDPISEHNRLYWYRQTLGQGPEFLTYFQNEAQLEKSRLLSDRFSAERPKGSFSTLEIQRTEQGDSAMYLCASSWGGTVYEQYFGPGTRLTVT.